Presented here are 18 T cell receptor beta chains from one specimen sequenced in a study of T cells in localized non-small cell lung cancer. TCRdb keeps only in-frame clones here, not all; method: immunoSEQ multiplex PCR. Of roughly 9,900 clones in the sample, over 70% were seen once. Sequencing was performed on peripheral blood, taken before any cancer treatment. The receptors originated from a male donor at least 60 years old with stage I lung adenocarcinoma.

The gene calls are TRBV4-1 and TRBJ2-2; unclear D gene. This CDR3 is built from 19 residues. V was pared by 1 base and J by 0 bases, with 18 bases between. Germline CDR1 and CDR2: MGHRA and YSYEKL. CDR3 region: CASSQVHLVRGANTGELFF. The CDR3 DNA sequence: TGCGCCAGCAGCCAAGTTCACTTGGTCCGCGGAGCGAACACCGGGGAGCTGTTTTTT.

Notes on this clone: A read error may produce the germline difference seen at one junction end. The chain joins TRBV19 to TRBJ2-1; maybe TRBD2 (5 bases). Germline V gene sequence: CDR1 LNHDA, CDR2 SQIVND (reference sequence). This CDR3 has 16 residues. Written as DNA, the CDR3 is TGTGCCAGTAGGATAGGTGGAGGAGCTGGGTACAATGAGCAGTTCTTC. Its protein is CASRIGGGAGYNEQFF.

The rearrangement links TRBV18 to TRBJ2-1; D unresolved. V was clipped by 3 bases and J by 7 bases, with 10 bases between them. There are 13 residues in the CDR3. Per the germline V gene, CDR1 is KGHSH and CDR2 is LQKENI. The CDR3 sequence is CASSPYMANEQFF. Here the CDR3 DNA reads TGTGCCAGCTCACCGTATATGGCGAATGAGCAGTTCTTC.

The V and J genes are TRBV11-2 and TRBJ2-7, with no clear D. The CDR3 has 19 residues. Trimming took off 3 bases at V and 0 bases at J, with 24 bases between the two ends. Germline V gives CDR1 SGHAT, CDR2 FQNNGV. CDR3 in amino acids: CASSFRRRTVQSSSYEQYF. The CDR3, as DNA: TGTGCCAGCAGCTTTAGGCGGCGAACAGTTCAAAGTAGCTCCTACGAGCAGTACTTC.

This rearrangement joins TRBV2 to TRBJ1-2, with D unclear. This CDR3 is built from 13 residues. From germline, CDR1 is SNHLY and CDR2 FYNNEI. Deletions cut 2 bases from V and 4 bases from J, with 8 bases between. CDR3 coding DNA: TGTGCCAGCAGTGAATGGGGTGTCTATGGCTACACCTTC. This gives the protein CASSEWGVYGYTF.

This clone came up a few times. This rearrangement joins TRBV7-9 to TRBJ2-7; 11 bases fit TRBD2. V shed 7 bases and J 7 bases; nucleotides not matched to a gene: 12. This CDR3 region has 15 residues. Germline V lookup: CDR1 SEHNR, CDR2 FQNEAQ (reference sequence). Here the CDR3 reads CASNNSTSGVMEQYF. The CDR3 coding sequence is TGTGCCAGCAACAACTCGACTAGCGGGGTTATGGAGCAGTACTTC.

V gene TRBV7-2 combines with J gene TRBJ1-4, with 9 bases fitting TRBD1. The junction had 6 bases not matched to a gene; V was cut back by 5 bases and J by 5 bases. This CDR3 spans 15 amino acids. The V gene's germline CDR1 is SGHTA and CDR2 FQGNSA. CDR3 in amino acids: CASSPYGTGNEKLFF. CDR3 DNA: TGTGCCAGCAGCCCGTACGGGACAGGGAATGAAAAACTGTTTTTT.

DNA of the CDR3: TGTGCCAGCAGCCCAGGGACAGTCAGGAGCACAGATACGCAGTATTTT. Residues: CASSPGTVRSTDTQYF. This chain joins TRBV7-3 and TRBJ2-3; 7 bases are a match to TRBD1. The germline V gene has CDR1 SGHTA and CDR2 FQGTGA. CDR3 length: 16 residues. Trimming took 5 bases from V and 0 from J; bases not matched to a gene: 8.

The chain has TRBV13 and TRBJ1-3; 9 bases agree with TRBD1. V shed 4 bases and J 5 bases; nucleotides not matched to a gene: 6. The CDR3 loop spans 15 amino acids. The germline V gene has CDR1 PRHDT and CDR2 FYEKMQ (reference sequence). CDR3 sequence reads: CASSSIYRGRNTIYF. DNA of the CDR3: TGTGCCAGCAGCTCCATATACAGGGGGCGAAACACCATATATTTT. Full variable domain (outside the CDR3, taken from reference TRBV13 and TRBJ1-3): AAGVIQSPRHLIKEKRETATLKCYPIPRHDTVYWYQQGPGQDPQFLISFYEKMQSDKGSIPDRFSAQQFSDYHSELNMSSLELGDSALYFCASSSIYRGRNTIYFGEGSWLTVV.

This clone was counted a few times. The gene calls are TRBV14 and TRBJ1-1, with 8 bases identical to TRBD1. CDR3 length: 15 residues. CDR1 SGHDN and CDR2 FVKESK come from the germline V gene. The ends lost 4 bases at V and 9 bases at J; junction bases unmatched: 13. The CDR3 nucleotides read TGTGCCAGCAGCCCCATAACCGGGACAGGAGTAAAAGCTTTCTTT. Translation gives CASSPITGTGVKAFF.

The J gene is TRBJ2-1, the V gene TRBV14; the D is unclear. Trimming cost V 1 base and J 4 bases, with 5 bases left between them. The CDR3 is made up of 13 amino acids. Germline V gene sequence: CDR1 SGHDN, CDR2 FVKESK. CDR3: CASSQGRYNEQFF. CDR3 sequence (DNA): TGTGCCAGCAGCCAAGGGCGGTACAATGAGCAGTTCTTC.

The CDR3 region is CASRYYNEQFF. CDR3 nucleotides: TGTGCCAGCAGGTACTACAATGAGCAGTTCTTC. This rearrangement joins TRBV27 to TRBJ2-1, with D hard to call. Germline V gives CDR1 MNHEY, CDR2 SMNVEV (reference sequence). Trimming pared 6 bases from V and 3 bases from J, leaving 3 bases between. The CDR3 covers 11 residues.

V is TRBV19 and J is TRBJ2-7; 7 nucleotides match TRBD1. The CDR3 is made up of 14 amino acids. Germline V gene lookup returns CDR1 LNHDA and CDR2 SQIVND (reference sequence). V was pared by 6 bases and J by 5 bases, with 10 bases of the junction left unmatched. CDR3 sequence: CASRPGQFFDEQYF. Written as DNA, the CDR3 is TGTGCCAGTAGGCCGGGACAGTTCTTCGACGAGCAGTACTTC.

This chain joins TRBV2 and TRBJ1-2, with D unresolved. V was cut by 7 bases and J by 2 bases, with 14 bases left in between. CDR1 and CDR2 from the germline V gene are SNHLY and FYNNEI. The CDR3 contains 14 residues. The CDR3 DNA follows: TGTGCCAGCATAGGAGGGTTTCAAAACTATGGCTACACCTTC. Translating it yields CASIGGFQNYGYTF.

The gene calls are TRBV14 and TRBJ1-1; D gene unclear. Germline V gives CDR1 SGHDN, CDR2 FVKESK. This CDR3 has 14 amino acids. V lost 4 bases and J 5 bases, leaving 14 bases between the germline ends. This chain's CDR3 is CASSLGPLRTEAFF. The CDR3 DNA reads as TGTGCCAGCAGCCTTGGCCCCCTTCGGACTGAAGCTTTCTTT.

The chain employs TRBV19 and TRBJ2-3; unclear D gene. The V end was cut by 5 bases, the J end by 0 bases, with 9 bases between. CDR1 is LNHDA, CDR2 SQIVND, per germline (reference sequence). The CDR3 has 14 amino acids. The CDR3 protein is CASSYGSSTDTQYF. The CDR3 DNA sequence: TGTGCCAGTAGTTACGGATCTAGCACAGATACGCAGTATTTT.

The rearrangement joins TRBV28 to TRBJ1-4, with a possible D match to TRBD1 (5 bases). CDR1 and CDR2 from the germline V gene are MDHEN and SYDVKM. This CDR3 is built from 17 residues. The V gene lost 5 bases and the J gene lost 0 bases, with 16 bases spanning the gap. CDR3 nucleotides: TGTGCCAGCAGTACCCTTAGAAGGGGAGCAACTAATGAAAAACTGTTTTTT. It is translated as CASSTLRRGATNEKLFF.

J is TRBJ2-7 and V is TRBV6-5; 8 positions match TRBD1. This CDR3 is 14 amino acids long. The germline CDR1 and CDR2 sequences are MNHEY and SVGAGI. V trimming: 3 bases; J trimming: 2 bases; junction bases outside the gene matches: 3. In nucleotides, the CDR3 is TGTGCCAGCAGTTATCGCAGGGGGCCCTACGAGCAGTACTTC. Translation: CASSYRRGPYEQYF.